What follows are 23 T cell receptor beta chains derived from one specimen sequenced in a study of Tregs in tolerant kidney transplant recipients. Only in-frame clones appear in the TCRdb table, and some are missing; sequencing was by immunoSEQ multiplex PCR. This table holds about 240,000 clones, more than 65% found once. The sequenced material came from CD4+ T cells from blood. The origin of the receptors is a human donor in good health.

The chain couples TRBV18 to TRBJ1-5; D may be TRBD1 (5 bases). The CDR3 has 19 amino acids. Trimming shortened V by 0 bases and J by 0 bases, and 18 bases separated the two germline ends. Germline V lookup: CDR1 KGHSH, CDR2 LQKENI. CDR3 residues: CASSPPGRQSFSSNQPQHF. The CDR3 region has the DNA TGTGCCAGCTCACCACCGGGTAGACAGTCCTTCTCTAGCAATCAGCCCCAGCATTTT.

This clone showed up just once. The DNA for the CDR3 is TGTGCCAGCTCACCACAGGGGGGCCCTCCGGATACGCAGTATTTT. This gives the protein CASSPQGGPPDTQYF. The rearrangement uses TRBV18 and TRBJ2-3, with D perhaps TRBD1 or TRBD2 (6 bases each). The CDR3 runs 15 residues. The V gene lost 1 base and the J gene lost 6 bases, with 14 bases spanning the gap. Germline CDR1 is KGHSH and CDR2 is LQKENI.

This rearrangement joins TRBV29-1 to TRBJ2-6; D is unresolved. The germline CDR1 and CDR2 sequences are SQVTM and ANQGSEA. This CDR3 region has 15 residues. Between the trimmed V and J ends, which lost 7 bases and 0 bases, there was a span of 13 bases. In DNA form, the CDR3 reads TGCAGCGCATCGACCGTAAACTCTGGGGCCAACGTCCTGACTTTC. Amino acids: CSASTVNSGANVLTF.

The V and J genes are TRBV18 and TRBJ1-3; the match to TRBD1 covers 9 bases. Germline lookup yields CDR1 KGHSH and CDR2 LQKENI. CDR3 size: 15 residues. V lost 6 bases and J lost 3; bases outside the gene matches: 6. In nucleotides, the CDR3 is TGTGCCAGCTCCCACAGGACAGGGGTTGGAAACACCATATATTTT. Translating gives CASSHRTGVGNTIYF.

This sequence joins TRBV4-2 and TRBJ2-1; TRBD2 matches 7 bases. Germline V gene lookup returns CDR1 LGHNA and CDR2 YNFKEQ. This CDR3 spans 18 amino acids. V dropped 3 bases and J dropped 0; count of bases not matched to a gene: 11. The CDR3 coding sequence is TGTGCCAGCAGCCAGACGGGCCTAGCGGAGAGCTCCTACAATGAGCAGTTCTTC. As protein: CASSQTGLAESSYNEQFF.

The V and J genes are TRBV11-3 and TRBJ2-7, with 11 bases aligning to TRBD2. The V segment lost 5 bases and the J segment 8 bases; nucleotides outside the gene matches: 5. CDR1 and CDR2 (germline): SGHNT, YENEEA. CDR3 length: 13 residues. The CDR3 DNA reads TGTGCCAGCAGCCCTAGCGGGGGGCAGCAGCAGTACTTC. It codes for CASSPSGGQQQYF.

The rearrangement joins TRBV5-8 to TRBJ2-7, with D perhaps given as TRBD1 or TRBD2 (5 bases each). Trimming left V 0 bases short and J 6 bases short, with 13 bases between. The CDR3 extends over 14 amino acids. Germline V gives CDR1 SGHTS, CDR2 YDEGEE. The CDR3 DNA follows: TGTGCCAGCAGCTTGGGACAGCGGCTGGCCGAGCAGTACTTC. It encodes CASSLGQRLAEQYF.

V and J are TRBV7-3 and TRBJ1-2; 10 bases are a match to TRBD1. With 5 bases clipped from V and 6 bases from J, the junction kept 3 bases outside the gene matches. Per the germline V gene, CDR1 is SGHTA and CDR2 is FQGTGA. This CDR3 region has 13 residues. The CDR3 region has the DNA TGTGCCAGCAGCCAGACAGGGGGCAATGGCTACACCTTC. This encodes CASSQTGGNGYTF.

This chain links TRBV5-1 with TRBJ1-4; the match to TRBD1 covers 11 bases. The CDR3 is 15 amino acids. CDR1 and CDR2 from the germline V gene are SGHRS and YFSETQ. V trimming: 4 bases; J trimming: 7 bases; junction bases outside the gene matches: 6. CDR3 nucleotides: TGCGCCAGCAGCCCAGGGGACAGGGGGGGTGAAAAACTGTTTTTT. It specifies CASSPGDRGGEKLFF.

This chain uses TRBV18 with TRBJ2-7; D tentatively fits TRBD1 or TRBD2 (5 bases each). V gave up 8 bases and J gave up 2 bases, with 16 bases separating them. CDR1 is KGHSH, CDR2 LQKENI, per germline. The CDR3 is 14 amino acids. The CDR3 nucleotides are TGTGCCAGCACCCTTGGGACGCCGGCCTACGAGCAGTACTTC. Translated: CASTLGTPAYEQYF.

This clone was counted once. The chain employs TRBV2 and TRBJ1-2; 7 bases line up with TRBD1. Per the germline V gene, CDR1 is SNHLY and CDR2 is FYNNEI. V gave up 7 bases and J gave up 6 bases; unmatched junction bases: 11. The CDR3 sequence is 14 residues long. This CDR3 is CASTLTGTHHGYTF. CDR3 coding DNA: TGTGCCAGCACCTTGACAGGGACCCACCATGGCTACACCTTC.

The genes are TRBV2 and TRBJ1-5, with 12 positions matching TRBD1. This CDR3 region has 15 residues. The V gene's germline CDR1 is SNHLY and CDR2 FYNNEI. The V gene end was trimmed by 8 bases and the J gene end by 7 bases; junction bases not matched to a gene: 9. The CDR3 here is CASSPGTGGQQPQHF. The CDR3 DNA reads TGTGCCAGCTCCCCCGGGACAGGGGGCCAACAGCCCCAGCATTTT.

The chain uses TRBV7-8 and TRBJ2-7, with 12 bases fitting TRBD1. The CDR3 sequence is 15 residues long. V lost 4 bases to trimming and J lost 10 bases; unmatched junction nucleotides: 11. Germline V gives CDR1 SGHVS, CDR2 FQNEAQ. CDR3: CASSSRGTGGGGQYF. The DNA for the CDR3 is TGTGCCAGCAGCTCAAGGGGGACAGGGGGCGGCGGCCAGTACTTC.

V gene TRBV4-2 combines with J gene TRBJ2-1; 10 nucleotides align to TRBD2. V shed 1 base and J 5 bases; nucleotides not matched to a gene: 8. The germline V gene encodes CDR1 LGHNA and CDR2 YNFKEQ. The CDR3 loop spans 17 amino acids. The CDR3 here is CASSQGPSGSYNNEQFF. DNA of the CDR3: TGTGCCAGCAGCCAAGGGCCTAGCGGGAGTTACAACAATGAGCAGTTCTTC.

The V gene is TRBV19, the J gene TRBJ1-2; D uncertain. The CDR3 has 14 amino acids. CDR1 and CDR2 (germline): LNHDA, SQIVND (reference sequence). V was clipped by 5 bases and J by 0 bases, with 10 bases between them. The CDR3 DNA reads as TGTGCCAGTAGTCCAGCACGAGCTAACTATGGCTACACCTTC. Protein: CASSPARANYGYTF.

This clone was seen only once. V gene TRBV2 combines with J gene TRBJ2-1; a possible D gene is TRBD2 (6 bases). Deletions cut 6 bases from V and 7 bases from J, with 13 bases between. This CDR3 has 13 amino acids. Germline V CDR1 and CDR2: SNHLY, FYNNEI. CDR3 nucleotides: TGTGCCAGCAGGATGGCGGGGTGGAATGAGCAGTTCTTC. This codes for CASRMAGWNEQFF.

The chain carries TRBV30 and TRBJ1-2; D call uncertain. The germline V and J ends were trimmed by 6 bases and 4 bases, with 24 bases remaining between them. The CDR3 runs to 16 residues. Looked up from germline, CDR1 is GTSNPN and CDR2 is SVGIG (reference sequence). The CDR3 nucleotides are TGTGCCTGCCCGAGACCCCCAGGCAGAGCCTCCTATGGCTACACCTTC. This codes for CACPRPPGRASYGYTF.

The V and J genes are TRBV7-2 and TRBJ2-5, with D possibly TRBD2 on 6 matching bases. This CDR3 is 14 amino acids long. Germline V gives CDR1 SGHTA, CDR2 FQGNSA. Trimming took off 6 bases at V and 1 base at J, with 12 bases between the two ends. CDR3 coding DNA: TGTGCCAGCAGGTATGGCGGGATCCAAGAGACCCAGTACTTC. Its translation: CASRYGGIQETQYF. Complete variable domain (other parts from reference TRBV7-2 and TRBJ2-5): GAGVSQSPSNKVTEKGKDVELRCDPISGHTALYWYRQSLGQGLEFLIYFQGNSAPDKSGLPSDRFSAERTGGSVSTLTIQRTQQEDSAVYLCASRYGGIQETQYFGPGTRLLVL.

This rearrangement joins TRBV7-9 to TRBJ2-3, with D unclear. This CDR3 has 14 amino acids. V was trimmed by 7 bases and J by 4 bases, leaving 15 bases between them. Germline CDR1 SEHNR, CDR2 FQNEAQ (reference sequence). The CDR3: CASILLSPADTQYF. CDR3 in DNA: TGTGCCAGCATCCTTCTAAGTCCAGCAGATACGCAGTATTTT.

This CDR3 reads CASSPRGQSYEQYF. The CDR3 bases are TGTGCCAGCAGTCCTCGGGGACAATCCTACGAGCAGTACTTC. The chain links TRBV27 to TRBJ2-7, with a tentative D call TRBD1 (6 bases). The CDR3 totals 14 residues. In germline, CDR1 is MNHEY, CDR2 SMNVEV (reference sequence). Between the trimmed V and J ends, which lost 5 bases and 1 base, there was a span of 12 bases.

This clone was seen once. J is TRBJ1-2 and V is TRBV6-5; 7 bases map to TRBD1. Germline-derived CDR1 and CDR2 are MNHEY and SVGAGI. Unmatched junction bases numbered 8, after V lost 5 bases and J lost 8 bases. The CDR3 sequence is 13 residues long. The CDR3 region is CASSQDRVGGYTF. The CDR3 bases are TGTGCCAGCAGTCAAGACAGGGTAGGGGGCTACACCTTC.

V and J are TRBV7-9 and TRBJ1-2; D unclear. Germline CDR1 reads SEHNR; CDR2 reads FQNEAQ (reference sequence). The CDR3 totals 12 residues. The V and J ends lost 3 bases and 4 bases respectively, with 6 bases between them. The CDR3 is CASSFSSYGYTF. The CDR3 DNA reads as TGTGCCAGCAGCTTCTCTAGCTATGGCTACACCTTC.

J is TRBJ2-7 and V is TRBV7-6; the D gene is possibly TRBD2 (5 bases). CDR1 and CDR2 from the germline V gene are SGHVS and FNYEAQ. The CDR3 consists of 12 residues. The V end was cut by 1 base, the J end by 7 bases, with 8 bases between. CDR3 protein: CASSLVAREQYF. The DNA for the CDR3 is TGTGCCAGCAGCTTAGTAGCGCGAGAGCAGTACTTC.